These 25 T cell receptor beta chains were all obtained from the same sample, sequenced in a study of cytomegalovirus exposure and HLA in healthy donors. The PCR was carried out with 60 Vbeta primers and 13 Jbeta primers. Repertoires were generated with immunoSEQ multiplex PCR, while TCRdb's copy carries only in-frame clones and drops some. This sample has about 170,000 clones; roughly 80% occur once, and the top ten carry around 4.4%. The sample comprised PBMCs. These receptors were obtained from a woman in her fifties or sixties in good health and CMV-seropositive.

This rearrangement joins TRBV18 to TRBJ1-2, with TRBD1 identical over 8 bases. V was clipped by 0 bases and J by 4 bases; unmatched bases: 4. CDR3 length: 15 residues. In germline, CDR1 is KGHSH, CDR2 LQKENI. The CDR3 here is CASSPPTGEGYGYTF. The CDR3 DNA reads TGTGCCAGCTCACCACCGACAGGGGAAGGCTATGGCTACACCTTC.

This rearrangement joins TRBV7-2 to TRBJ2-7, with no clear D. V was cut by 2 bases and J by 0 bases, with 8 bases left in between. Germline CDR1 is SGHTA and CDR2 is FQGNSA. This CDR3 has 14 amino acids. This chain's CDR3 is CASSLSYGSYEQYF. DNA for the CDR3: TGTGCCAGCAGCTTATCGTACGGCTCCTACGAGCAGTACTTC. Full variable domain (outside the CDR3, taken from reference TRBV7-2 and TRBJ2-7): GAGVSQSPSNKVTEKGKDVELRCDPISGHTALYWYRQSLGQGLEFLIYFQGNSAPDKSGLPSDRFSAERTGGSVSTLTIQRTQQEDSAVYLCASSLSYGSYEQYFGPGTRLTVT.

The CDR3 DNA is TGTGCCAGCAGCTTAGTGTTTATAGGACAGGGCGGCACTGAAGCTTTCTTT. It translates to CASSLVFIGQGGTEAFF. V usage is TRBV7-9 and J usage is TRBJ1-1; 8 nucleotides line up with TRBD1. The CDR3 sequence is 17 residues long. Germline loops: CDR1 SEHNR, CDR2 FQNEAQ (reference sequence). V lost 1 base to trimming and J lost 4 bases; unmatched junction nucleotides: 11.

The chain links TRBV4-2 to TRBJ2-5; 8 nucleotides line up with TRBD2. V shed 2 bases and J 1 base; nucleotides not matched to a gene: 6. CDR1 and CDR2 from the germline V gene are LGHNA and YNFKEQ. CDR3 size: 16 residues. Here the CDR3 DNA reads TGTGCCAGCAGCCAAACGGGGGGGAGGCTCCAAGAGACCCAGTACTTC. Encoded protein: CASSQTGGRLQETQYF.

This clone was seen a few times. The chain couples TRBV21-1 to TRBJ1-2; the table's TRBD1 call for D was not verified on the DNA. TRBV21-1 constitutes a pseudogene. The CDR3 totals 15 residues. CDR3 protein: CAMGDSPQTNYGYTF. CDR3 sequence (DNA): TGTGCCATGGGGGACAGTCCCCAGACCAACTATGGCTACACCTTC.

CDR3 in amino acids: CASSIPQAIYGYTF. The DNA of the CDR3 is TGTGCCAGTAGTATCCCGCAGGCTATCTATGGCTACACCTTC. The chain joins TRBV19 to TRBJ1-2; D not resolved. The CDR3 consists of 14 residues. Trimming removed 3 bases from V and 4 bases from J, with 12 bases in between. Germline V lookup: CDR1 LNHDA, CDR2 SQIVND (reference sequence).

In DNA, the CDR3 is TGTGCCAGCTCACCTGTCCCGGGGGGGCCTCGGAATGAGCAGTTCTTC. Its translation: CASSPVPGGPRNEQFF. The chain recombines TRBV18 with TRBJ2-1, with 8 nucleotides matching TRBD2. CDR3 length equals 16 residues. Germline loops: CDR1 KGHSH, CDR2 LQKENI. The V gene end was trimmed by 3 bases and the J gene end by 7 bases; junction bases not matched to a gene: 11.

On this clone: Its ends do not fully match the called genes, so a read error is possible. V usage is TRBV7-9 and J usage is TRBJ2-5; 10 bases fit TRBD1. From germline, CDR1 is SEHNR and CDR2 FQNEAQ (reference sequence). This CDR3 is 15 amino acids long. This chain's CDR3 is CTSSLDRGQSETQYF. As DNA, the CDR3 is TGTACCAGCAGCCTTGACAGGGGGCAGTCGGAGACCCAGTACTTC.

The chain combines TRBV25-1 with TRBJ1-5; D gene ambiguous. CDR1 is MGHDK, CDR2 SYGVNS, per germline. The CDR3 sequence is 15 residues long. Trimming left V 8 bases short and J 7 bases short, with 21 bases between. CDR3 nucleotide sequence: TGTGCCAGCGATGGGTTAGAGGGCGGGAACCAGCCCCAGCATTTT. It yields the protein CASDGLEGGNQPQHF. The full variable domain, completed using reference TRBV25-1 and TRBJ1-5, is EADIYQTPRYLVIGTGKKITLECSQTMGHDKMYWYQQDPGMELHLIHYSYGVNSTEKGDLSSESTVSRIRTEHFPLTLESARPSHTSQYLCASDGLEGGNQPQHFGDGTRLSIL.

The gene calls are TRBV4-3 and TRBJ2-7; TRBD1 aligns across 7 bases. The CDR3 extends over 13 amino acids. Germline V gene lookup returns CDR1 LGHNA and CDR2 YSLEER. V shed 4 bases and J 2 bases; nucleotides not matched to a gene: 2. In DNA, the CDR3 is TGCGCCAGCAGCCGAACAGGGGCCTACGAGCAGTACTTC. As protein: CASSRTGAYEQYF.

This chain links TRBV10-3 with TRBJ2-1; TRBD2 matches at 14 bases. CDR3 length: 17 residues. V dropped 0 bases and J dropped 10; count of bases not matched to a gene: 8. Germline loops: CDR1 ENHRY, CDR2 SYGVKD. For the CDR3, the DNA is TGTGCCATCAGTGAGTCAGGGACTAGCGGGAGAAGTGGGGAGCAGTTCTTC. Protein product: CAISESGTSGRSGEQFF.

This clone came up once. This chain joins TRBV25-1 and TRBJ1-2; 8 nucleotides line up with TRBD1. The CDR3 sequence is 14 residues long. CDR1 is MGHDK, CDR2 SYGVNS, per germline. Trimming removed 3 bases from V and 4 bases from J; junction bases left unmatched: 4. CDR3 bases: TGTGCCAGCAGTGACCCAGGGGGCCTCTATGGCTACACCTTC. This translates into CASSDPGGLYGYTF.

Notes on this clone: The junction differs from germline at one of its ends, possibly a read error. The genes are TRBV7-2 and TRBJ2-1; 10 bases line up with TRBD2. The germline gives CDR1 SGHTA, CDR2 FQGNSA. The CDR3 length is 15 residues. CDR3: CASSLAGVSYNEQFF. CDR3 sequence (DNA): TGTGCCAGCAGCCTAGCGGGAGTTTCCTACAATGAGCAGTTCTTC.

The chain joins TRBV7-9 to TRBJ2-5, with TRBD1 identical over 7 bases. The V gene's germline CDR1 is SEHNR and CDR2 FQNEAQ (reference sequence). The CDR3 runs to 15 residues. Trimming took 4 bases from V and 5 from J; bases not matched to a gene: 10. The CDR3 DNA follows: TGTGCCAGCAGCTCTCCCACAGGGGCCCGGGAGACCCAGTACTTC. This encodes CASSSPTGARETQYF.

The table lists this clone with a count of one. Other DNA sequences in this specimen translate into the identical CDR3. This chain joins TRBV4-1 and TRBJ1-5; D may be TRBD1 (6 bases). Germline-derived CDR1 and CDR2 are MGHRA and YSYEKL. There are 14 residues in the CDR3. The V and J ends lost 4 bases and 0 bases respectively, with 7 bases between them. The CDR3 is CASSPGDSNQPQHF. The CDR3 nucleotides are TGCGCCAGCAGCCCAGGGGATAGCAATCAGCCCCAGCATTTT.

V and J are TRBV5-5 and TRBJ1-5, with D possibly matching TRBD1 (6 bases). The V gene's germline CDR1 is SGHKS and CDR2 YYEKEE (reference sequence). V was cut by 1 base and J by 6 bases, with 14 bases left in between. The CDR3 totals 15 residues. The DNA of the CDR3 is TGTGCCAGCAGCTTGTCAGTAGGGGGAAGTCAGCCCCAGCATTTT. Protein: CASSLSVGGSQPQHF.

The DNA of the CDR3 is TGTGACCGGAGGACAGGGCTATACGAGCAGTACTTC. Translating gives CDRRTGLYEQYF. The chain has TRBV7-9 and TRBJ2-7; 8 bases line up with TRBD1. This CDR3 has 12 amino acids. The germline CDR1 and CDR2 sequences are SEHNR and FQNEAQ (reference sequence). Full variable domain (rest looked up from reference TRBV7-9 and TRBJ2-7): DTGVSQNPRHKITKRGQNVTFRCDPISEHNRLYWYRQTLGQGPEFLTYFQNEAQLEKSRLLSDRFSAERPKGSFSTLEIQRTEQGDSAMYLCDRRTGLYEQYFGPGTRLTVT.

This chain uses TRBV11-3 with TRBJ1-1; D remains unclear. This CDR3 contains 13 residues. Trimming took 3 bases from V and 3 from J, leaving 8 bases between them. The V gene's germline CDR1 is SGHNT and CDR2 YENEEA. CDR3 DNA: TGTGCCAGCAGCTTCTTTGTTTACACTGAAGCTTTCTTT. This codes for CASSFFVYTEAFF.

The J gene is TRBJ1-2, the V gene TRBV21-1; TRBD1, the table's D call, was not compared with the DNA. TRBV21-1 is recorded as a pseudogene. This CDR3 spans 14 amino acids. This CDR3 is CASERVRVNYGYTF. The DNA for the CDR3 is TGTGCCAGCGAACGGGTCAGGGTTAACTATGGCTACACCTTC.

This clone was picked up a small number of times. The rearrangement links TRBV19 to TRBJ2-3; TRBD1 is a possible D gene (7 bases). The CDR3 consists of 14 residues. From germline, CDR1 is LNHDA and CDR2 SQIVND (reference sequence). Trimming took off 1 base at V and 7 bases at J, with 12 bases between the two ends. This CDR3 reads CASSIAGGGNTQYF. CDR3 coding DNA: TGTGCCAGTAGTATAGCAGGGGGAGGCAATACGCAGTATTTT.

As regards this clone: At one boundary the junction diverges from the germline segment, which might be a read error. The chain has TRBV7-9 and TRBJ1-1; unclear D gene. This CDR3 is built from 13 residues. Germline V gene data show CDR1 as SEHNR and CDR2 as FQNEAQ (reference sequence). CDR3 DNA: TGTTCCAGCACTCAAAGAGTGAACACTGAAGCTTTCTTT. Its protein product is CSSTQRVNTEAFF.

The chain combines TRBV5-5 with TRBJ1-1; TRBD1 aligns across 7 bases. The length of the CDR3 is 15 residues. Germline CDR1 reads SGHKS; CDR2 reads YYEKEE (reference sequence). J gave up 5 bases and V 0 bases, and 7 bases lay outside the gene matches. The CDR3 coding sequence is TGTGCCAGCAGCTTGGTAGGTCAGGGGGGAACTGAAGCTTTCTTT. It encodes CASSLVGQGGTEAFF.

CDR3 sequence: CASSYSKATEAFF. The CDR3 coding sequence is TGTGCCAGCAGTTACTCAAAAGCCACTGAAGCTTTCTTT. The chain couples TRBV6-5 to TRBJ1-1; D uncertain. Germline values: CDR1 MNHEY, CDR2 SVGAGI. V dropped 0 bases and J dropped 4 bases, with 6 bases sitting between them. The CDR3 sequence is 13 residues long.

The V call is TRBV19, the J call TRBJ1-1, with D perhaps matching TRBD1 (5 bases). V dropped 5 bases and J dropped 6 bases, with 10 bases sitting between them. The CDR3 runs 12 residues. Germline V gene sequence: CDR1 LNHDA, CDR2 SQIVND (reference sequence). The CDR3 is CASSPGFPEAFF. CDR3 coding DNA: TGTGCCAGTAGTCCAGGGTTCCCTGAAGCTTTCTTT. Supplemented by reference TRBV19 and TRBJ1-1, the full variable domain reads DGGITQSPKYLFRKEGQNVTLSCEQNLNHDAMYWYRQDPGQGLRLIYYSQIVNDFQKGDIAEGYSVSREKKESFPLTVTSAQKNPTAFYLCASSPGFPEAFFGQGTRLTVV.

This clone turned up a few times. The chain combines TRBV10-3 with TRBJ1-4; 8 nucleotides match TRBD1. The CDR3 covers 14 residues. J lost 8 bases, V lost 6 bases, and 8 bases had no gene match. Germline lookup yields CDR1 ENHRY and CDR2 SYGVKD. In DNA, the CDR3 is TGTGCCATCAGCACGACAGGGGCGGGAGAAAAACTGTTTTTT. Translated, it gives CAISTTGAGEKLFF.